These T cell receptor beta chains were read from a single sample in a study of human T cells and chemical hapten exposure. TCRdb re-called the RACE reads with MiXCR, one entry per CDR3 protein. The sample comprises 150,000 to 200,000 distinct CDR3 sequences, nearly 30% of which are singletons, and less than 3.5% rests with the top ten. Sequenced material: whole blood, taken in connection with sensitization to the hapten diphenylcyclopropenone (DPC). These TCRs come from a woman in her 30s with alopecia areata. Some clones in this sample may be carry-over from other donors' samples. CDR3s include the opening cysteine and the closing phenylalanine or tryptophan. A D gene is named only where the DNA matches it firmly. Not every row has a clone size; where given, it reads once, few, many or a size class.

j_call,d_call,clone_size,v_call,cdr3_nt,cdr3_aa
TRBJ2-1,TRBD2,.,TRBV6-2/TRBV6-3,TGCGCCAGCAGTGCGGGAGGTCGGAATGAGCAGTTCTTC,CASSAGGRNEQFF
TRBJ1-2,.,.,TRBV4-2,TGTGCCAGCAGCCAAGATGTCAGCCGTGTAGGCTACACCTTC,CASSQDVSRVGYTF
TRBJ2-5,.,.,TRBV28,TGTGCCAGCAGCCATGGGGGGGGGGCTGGAGAGACCCAGTACTTC,CASSHGGGAGETQYF
TRBJ2-1,.,.,TRBV28,TGTGCCAGCACCCCGGGACGATTAAATGAGCAGTTCTTC,CASTPGRLNEQFF
TRBJ2-1,TRBD2,few,TRBV9,TGTGCCAGCAGCCCAGGTCCGGGCGGGAGTTACAATGAGCAGTTCTTC,CASSPGPGGSYNEQFF
TRBJ2-1,TRBD2,.,TRBV29-1,TGCAGCGTTGAACCTAGCGGAAGCTACAATGAGCAGTTCTTC,CSVEPSGSYNEQFF
TRBJ2-5,.,few,TRBV6-2/TRBV6-3,TGTGCCAGCCGCAAAAGTAGTCCAGAGACCCAGTACTTC,CASRKSSPETQYF
TRBJ2-1,TRBD2,.,TRBV6-6,TGTGCCAGCAGTTGGGGGACTAGCGGGAGGGGGAATGAGCAGTTCTTC,CASSWGTSGRGNEQFF
TRBJ1-5,.,.,TRBV6-1,TGTGCCAGCAGCGAAAGACTGGCTCATCAGCCCCAGCATTTT,CASSERLAHQPQHF
TRBJ2-1,.,few,TRBV7-2,TGTGCCAGCAGCTTTTATGGCTCCTTCAATGAGCAGTTCTTC,CASSFYGSFNEQFF
TRBJ2-5,.,.,TRBV29-1,TGCAGCGTGAGGCGGAACAGCCCGCTGTACCAAGAGACCCAGTACTTC,CSVRRNSPLYQETQYF
TRBJ2-1,.,.,TRBV29-1,TGCAGCGCTAGCTGGCCCTTTTACAATGAGCAGTTCTTC,CSASWPFYNEQFF
TRBJ2-2,.,.,TRBV20-1,TGCAGTGCTAGAGATGCAGGATTCGCCGGGGAGCTGTTTTTT,CSARDAGFAGELFF
TRBJ2-7,TRBD1,few,TRBV6-2/TRBV6-3,TGTGCCAGCACTAGACTCGGGACAGGGATCTACGAGCAGTACTTC,CASTRLGTGIYEQYF
TRBJ2-7,.,.,TRBV28,TGTGCCAGCAGTTTTAGCCCAGAAGACGAGAACGAGCAGTACTTC,CASSFSPEDENEQYF
TRBJ2-3,TRBD1,few,TRBV7-2,TGTGCCAGCAGCTGGGGACAGGGGAACGCAGATACGCAGTATTTT,CASSWGQGNADTQYF
TRBJ1-1,TRBD1,few,TRBV28,TGTGCCAGCAGGTTTCCGGGACAGGGGAGGGTCACTGAAGCTTTCTTT,CASRFPGQGRVTEAFF
TRBJ2-7,.,.,TRBV5-8,TGTGCCAGCAGCCCCTCTGGGATGCACGAGCAGTACTTC,CASSPSGMHEQYF
TRBJ2-7,TRBD1,.,TRBV2,TGTGCCAGCAGGACGGGACAGGGTCCCTACGAGCAGTACTTC,CASRTGQGPYEQYF
TRBJ1-5,.,.,TRBV12-3/TRBV12-4,TGTGCCAGCAGTTTAGGGGGGAGTGTCCGCAATCAGCCCCAGCATTTT,CASSLGGSVRNQPQHF
TRBJ1-6,.,many,TRBV6-1,TGTGCCAGCAGTGAAGGAGGTAATTCACCCCTCCACTTT,CASSEGGNSPLHF
TRBJ2-1,TRBD1,few,TRBV19,TGTGCCAGTAGTATTGGACAGGGGGCTAGTGAGCAGTTCTTC,CASSIGQGASEQFF
TRBJ2-4,.,.,TRBV7-9,TGTGCCAGCAGCTTGGTGGGGGCTGGAGCCAAAAACATTCAGTACTTC,CASSLVGAGAKNIQYF
TRBJ2-2,.,few,TRBV28,TGTGCCAGCAAAGGAAGTTTTCCCTTCACCGGGGAGCTGTTTTTT,CASKGSFPFTGELFF